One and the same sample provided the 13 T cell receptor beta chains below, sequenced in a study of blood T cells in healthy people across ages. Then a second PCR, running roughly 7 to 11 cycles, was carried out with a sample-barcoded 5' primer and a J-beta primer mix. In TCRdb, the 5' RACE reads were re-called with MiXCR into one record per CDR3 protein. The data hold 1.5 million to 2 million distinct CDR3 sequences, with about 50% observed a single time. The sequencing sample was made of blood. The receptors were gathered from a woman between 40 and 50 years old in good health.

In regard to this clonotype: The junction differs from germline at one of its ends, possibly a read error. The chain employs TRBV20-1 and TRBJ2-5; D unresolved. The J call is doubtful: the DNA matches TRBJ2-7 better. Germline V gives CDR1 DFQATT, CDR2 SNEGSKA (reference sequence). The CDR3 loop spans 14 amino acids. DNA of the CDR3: TGCGGTGCTAGAGATTTGGGAAAGACCTACGAGCAGTACTTC. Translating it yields CGARDLGKTYEQYF.

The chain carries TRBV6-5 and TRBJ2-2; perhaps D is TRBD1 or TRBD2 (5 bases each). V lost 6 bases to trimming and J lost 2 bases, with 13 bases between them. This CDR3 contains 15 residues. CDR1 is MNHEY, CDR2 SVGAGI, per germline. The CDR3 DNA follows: TGTGCCAGCAGAACCGGGACGATTAACACCGGGGAGCTGTTTTTT. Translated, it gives CASRTGTINTGELFF.

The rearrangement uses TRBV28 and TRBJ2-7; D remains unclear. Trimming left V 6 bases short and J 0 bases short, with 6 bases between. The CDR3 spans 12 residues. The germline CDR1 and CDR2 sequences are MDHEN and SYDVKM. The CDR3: CASRRSSYEQYF. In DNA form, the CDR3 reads TGTGCCAGCAGGCGGAGCTCCTACGAGCAGTACTTC.

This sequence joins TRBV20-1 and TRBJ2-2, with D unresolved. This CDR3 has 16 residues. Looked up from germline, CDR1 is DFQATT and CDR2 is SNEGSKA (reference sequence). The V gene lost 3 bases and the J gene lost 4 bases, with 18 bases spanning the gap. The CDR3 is CSARPGERWATGELFF. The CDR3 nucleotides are TGCAGTGCTAGGCCAGGAGAGAGATGGGCCACCGGGGAGCTGTTTTTT.

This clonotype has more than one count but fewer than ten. CDR3 region: CASSQGQEYNEQFF. The CDR3 DNA is TGCGCCAGCAGCCAAGGGCAGGAGTACAATGAGCAGTTCTTC. This chain connects TRBV4-1 to TRBJ2-1; no definite D call. Germline-derived CDR1 and CDR2 are MGHRA and YSYEKL. Trimming pared 1 base from V and 4 bases from J, leaving 8 bases between. The CDR3 extends over 14 amino acids.

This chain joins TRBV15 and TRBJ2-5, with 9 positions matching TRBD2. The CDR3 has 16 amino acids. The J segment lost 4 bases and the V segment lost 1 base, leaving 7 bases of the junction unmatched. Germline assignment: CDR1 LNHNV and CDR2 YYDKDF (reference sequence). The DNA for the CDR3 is TGTGCCACCAGCAGAGGCCTAGCGGGGAAGCCAGAGACCCAGTACTTC. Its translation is CATSRGLAGKPETQYF.

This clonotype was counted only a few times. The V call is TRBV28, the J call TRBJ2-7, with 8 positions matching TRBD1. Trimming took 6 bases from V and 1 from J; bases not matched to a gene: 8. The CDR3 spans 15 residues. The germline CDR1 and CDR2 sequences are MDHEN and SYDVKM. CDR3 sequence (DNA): TGTGCCAGCAGACCATGGGACAGGAGATCCTACGAGCAGTACTTC. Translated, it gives CASRPWDRRSYEQYF. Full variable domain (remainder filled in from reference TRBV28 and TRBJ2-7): DVKVTQSSRYLVKRTGEKVFLECVQDMDHENMFWYRQDPGLGLRLIYFSYDVKMKEKGDIPEGYSVSREKKERFSLILESASTNQTSMYLCASRPWDRRSYEQYFGPGTRLTVT.

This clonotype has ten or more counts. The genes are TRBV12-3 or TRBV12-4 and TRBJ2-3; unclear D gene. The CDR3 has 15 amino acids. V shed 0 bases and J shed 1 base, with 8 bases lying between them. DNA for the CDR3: TGTGCCAGCAGTTTAGCAAGCCGCGGCACAGATACGCAGTATTTT. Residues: CASSLASRGTDTQYF.

CDR3 residues: CASSPDRGPGNSPLHF. The CDR3 bases are TGCGCCAGCAGCCCGGACAGGGGGCCGGGGAATTCACCCCTCCACTTT. The chain joins TRBV4-1 to TRBJ1-6; 11 bases line up with TRBD1. CDR3 size: 16 residues. The V gene's germline CDR1 is MGHRA and CDR2 YSYEKL. V lost 4 bases and J lost 7; bases outside the gene matches: 6.

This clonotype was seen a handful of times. This CDR3 is CASRVEGLQGSGYGYTF. CDR3 in DNA: TGTGCCAGCAGGGTTGAGGGCTTACAGGGCAGCGGCTATGGCTACACCTTC. This rearrangement joins TRBV6-2 or TRBV6-3 to TRBJ1-2, with D perhaps TRBD1 (6 bases). This CDR3 contains 17 residues. The V gene lost 6 bases and the J gene lost 4 bases, with 24 bases spanning the gap. Germline lookup yields CDR1 MNHEY and CDR2 SVGEGT.

DNA of the CDR3: TGCAGCGTTGAAGAGACGGGGGCAGCCAAAAACATTCAGTACTTC. Translated, it gives CSVEETGAAKNIQYF. The chain is built from TRBV29-1 and TRBJ2-4, with D perhaps being TRBD1 or TRBD2 (6 bases each). V lost 0 bases and J lost 0, with 9 bases in between. Germline loops: CDR1 SQVTM, CDR2 ANQGSEA. This CDR3 has 15 amino acids.

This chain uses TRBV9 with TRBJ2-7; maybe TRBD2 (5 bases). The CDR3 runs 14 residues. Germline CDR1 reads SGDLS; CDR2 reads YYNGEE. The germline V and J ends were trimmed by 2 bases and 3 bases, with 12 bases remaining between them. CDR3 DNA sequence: TGTGCCAGCAGCGTTGGGCAGGACTTCTACGAGCAGTACTTC. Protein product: CASSVGQDFYEQYF.

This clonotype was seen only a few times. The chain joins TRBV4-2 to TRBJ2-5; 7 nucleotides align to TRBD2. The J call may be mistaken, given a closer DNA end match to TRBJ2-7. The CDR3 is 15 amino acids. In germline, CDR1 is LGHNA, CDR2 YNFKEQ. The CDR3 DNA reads TGTGCCAGCAGCCAAGGATCTAGCGGCGAGTACGAGCAGTACTTC. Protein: CASSQGSSGEYEQYF.